Below, 8 T cell receptor beta chains from the same sample are listed, as sequenced in a study of radiotherapy plus CTLA-4 blockade in lung cancer. Generated by immunoSEQ multiplex PCR, the TCRdb table keeps only in-frame clones and is missing some. The sample contains around 100,000 clones, under 85% of which appear only once. Sequenced material: peripheral blood, taken from a patient treated with radiotherapy plus ipilimumab. The origin of the receptors is a human donor with non-small cell lung cancer who had a partial response to radiotherapy plus ipilimumab. Some clones in this sample may be carry-over from other donors' samples.

Written as DNA, the CDR3 is TGTGCCAGCAGTCGACAGGGTAGCTCCTACGAGCAGTACTTC. It encodes CASSRQGSSYEQYF. This rearrangement joins TRBV2 to TRBJ2-7, with 7 bases lining up with TRBD1. V shed 5 bases, J shed 0 bases, and the junction held 4 bases outside the gene matches. Germline CDR1 and CDR2: SNHLY and FYNNEI. This CDR3 is 14 amino acids long.

V and J are TRBV27 and TRBJ1-2; 7 bases match TRBD1. This CDR3 has 15 residues. V was pared by 5 bases and J by 5 bases, with 11 bases of the junction left unmatched. Germline CDR1 is MNHEY and CDR2 is SMNVEV (reference sequence). The CDR3 loop is CASSATGVLDYGYTF. The CDR3 DNA is TGTGCCAGCAGTGCTACAGGGGTACTCGATTATGGCTACACCTTC.

The chain employs TRBV19 and TRBJ2-1, with 9 bases fitting TRBD1. Germline values: CDR1 LNHDA, CDR2 SQIVND (reference sequence). The V segment lost 7 bases and the J segment 7 bases; nucleotides outside the gene matches: 8. The CDR3 loop spans 14 amino acids. The CDR3 region is CASTKQGARNEQFF. The CDR3, as DNA: TGTGCCAGTACAAAACAGGGGGCGCGGAATGAGCAGTTCTTC.

The rearrangement joins TRBV6-1 to TRBJ1-1; D unresolved. V gave up 4 bases and J gave up 6 bases, with 12 bases separating them. Germline assignment: CDR1 MNHNS and CDR2 SASEGT. The CDR3 sequence is 13 residues long. The CDR3 region is CASSGEGSAEAFF. The CDR3 DNA is TGTGCCAGCAGTGGAGAGGGATCTGCTGAAGCTTTCTTT.

The chain has TRBV19 and TRBJ2-3; 14 bases fit TRBD2. The CDR3 runs to 17 residues. V lost 8 bases, J lost 4 bases, and 11 bases stayed unmatched. Germline values: CDR1 LNHDA, CDR2 SQIVND (reference sequence). CDR3 region: CASRTPGLAGAADTQYF. CDR3 DNA sequence: TGTGCCAGTCGGACCCCGGGACTAGCGGGAGCTGCAGATACGCAGTATTTT.

This clone was counted a single time. The chain recombines TRBV28 with TRBJ1-1; D remains ambiguous. The V end was cut by 0 bases, the J end by 7 bases, with 12 bases between. The germline V gene has CDR1 MDHEN and CDR2 SYDVKM. The CDR3 is made up of 14 amino acids. CDR3 coding DNA: TGTGCCAGCAGTTTATGGAGTGTTCGGTTTGAAGCTTTCTTT. It yields the protein CASSLWSVRFEAFF.

The chain employs TRBV6-1 and TRBJ1-2; D unresolved. V was trimmed by 7 bases and J by 0 bases, leaving 15 bases between them. In germline, CDR1 is MNHNS, CDR2 SASEGT. This CDR3 region has 15 residues. The CDR3 nucleotides are TGTGCCAGCATTGGTCGTGGACTCTCTAACTATGGCTACACCTTC. This encodes CASIGRGLSNYGYTF.

The J gene is TRBJ2-7, the V gene TRBV2, with 8 bases matching TRBD1. Germline trimming cut 4 bases from V and 3 bases from J; bases unmatched to any gene: 2. The CDR3 covers 13 residues. Germline V gene lookup returns CDR1 SNHLY and CDR2 FYNNEI. The CDR3 DNA follows: TGTGCCAGCAGTGGGACAGGGAACTACGAGCAGTACTTC. Translating it yields CASSGTGNYEQYF.